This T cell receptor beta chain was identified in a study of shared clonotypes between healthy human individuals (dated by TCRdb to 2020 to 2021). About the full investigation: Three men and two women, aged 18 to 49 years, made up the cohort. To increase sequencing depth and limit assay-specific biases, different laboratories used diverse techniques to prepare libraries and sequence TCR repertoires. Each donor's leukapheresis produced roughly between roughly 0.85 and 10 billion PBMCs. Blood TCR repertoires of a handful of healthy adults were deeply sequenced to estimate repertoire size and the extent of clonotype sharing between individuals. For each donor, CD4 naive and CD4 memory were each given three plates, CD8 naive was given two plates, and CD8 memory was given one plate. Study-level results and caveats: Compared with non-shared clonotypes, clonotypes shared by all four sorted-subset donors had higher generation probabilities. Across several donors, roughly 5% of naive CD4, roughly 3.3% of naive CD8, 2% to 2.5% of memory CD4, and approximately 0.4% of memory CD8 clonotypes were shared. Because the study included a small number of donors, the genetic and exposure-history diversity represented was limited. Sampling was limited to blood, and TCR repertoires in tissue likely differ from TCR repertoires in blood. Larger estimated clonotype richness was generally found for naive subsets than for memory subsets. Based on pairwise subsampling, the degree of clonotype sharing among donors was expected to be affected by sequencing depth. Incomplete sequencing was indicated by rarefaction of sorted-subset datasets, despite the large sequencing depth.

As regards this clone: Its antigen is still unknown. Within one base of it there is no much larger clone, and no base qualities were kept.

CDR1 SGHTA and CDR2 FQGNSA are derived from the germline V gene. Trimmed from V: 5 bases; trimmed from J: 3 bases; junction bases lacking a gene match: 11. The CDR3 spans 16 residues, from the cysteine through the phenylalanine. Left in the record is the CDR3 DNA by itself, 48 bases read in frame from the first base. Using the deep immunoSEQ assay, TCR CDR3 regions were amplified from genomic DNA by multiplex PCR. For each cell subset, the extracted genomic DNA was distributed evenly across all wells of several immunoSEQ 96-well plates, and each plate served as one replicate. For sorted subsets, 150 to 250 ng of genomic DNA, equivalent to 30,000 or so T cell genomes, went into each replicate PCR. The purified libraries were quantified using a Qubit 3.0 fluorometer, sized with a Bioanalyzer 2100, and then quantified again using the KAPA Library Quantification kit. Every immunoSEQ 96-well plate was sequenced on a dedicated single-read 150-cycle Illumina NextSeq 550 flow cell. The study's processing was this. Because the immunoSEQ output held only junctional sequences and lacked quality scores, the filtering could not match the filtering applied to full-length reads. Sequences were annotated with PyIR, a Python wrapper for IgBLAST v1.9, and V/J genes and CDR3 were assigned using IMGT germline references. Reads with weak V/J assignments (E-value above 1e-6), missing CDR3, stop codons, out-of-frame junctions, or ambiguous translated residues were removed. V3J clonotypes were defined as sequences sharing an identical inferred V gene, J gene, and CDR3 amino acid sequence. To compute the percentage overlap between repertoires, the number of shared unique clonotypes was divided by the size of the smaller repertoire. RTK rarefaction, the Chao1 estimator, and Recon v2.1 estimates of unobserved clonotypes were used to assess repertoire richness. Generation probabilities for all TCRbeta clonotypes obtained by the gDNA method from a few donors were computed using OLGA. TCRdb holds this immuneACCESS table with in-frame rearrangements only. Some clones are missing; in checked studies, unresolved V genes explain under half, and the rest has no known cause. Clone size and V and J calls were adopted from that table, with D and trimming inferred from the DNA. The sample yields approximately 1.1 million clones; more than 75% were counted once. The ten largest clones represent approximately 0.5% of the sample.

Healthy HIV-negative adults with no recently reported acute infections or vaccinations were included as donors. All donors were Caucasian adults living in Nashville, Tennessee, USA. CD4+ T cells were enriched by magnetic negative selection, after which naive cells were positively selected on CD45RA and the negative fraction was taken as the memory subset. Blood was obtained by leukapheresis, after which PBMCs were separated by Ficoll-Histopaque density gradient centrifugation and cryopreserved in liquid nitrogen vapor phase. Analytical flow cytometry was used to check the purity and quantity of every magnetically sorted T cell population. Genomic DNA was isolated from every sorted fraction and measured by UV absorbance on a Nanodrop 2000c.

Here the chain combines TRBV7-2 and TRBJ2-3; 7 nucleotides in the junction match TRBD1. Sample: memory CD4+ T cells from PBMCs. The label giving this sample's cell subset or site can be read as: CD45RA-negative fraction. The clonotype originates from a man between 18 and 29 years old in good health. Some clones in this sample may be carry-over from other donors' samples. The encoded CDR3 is CASSPQQGQRTDTQYF. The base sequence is TGTGCCAGCAGCCCCCAACAGGGGCAAAGAACAGATACGCAGTATTTT.